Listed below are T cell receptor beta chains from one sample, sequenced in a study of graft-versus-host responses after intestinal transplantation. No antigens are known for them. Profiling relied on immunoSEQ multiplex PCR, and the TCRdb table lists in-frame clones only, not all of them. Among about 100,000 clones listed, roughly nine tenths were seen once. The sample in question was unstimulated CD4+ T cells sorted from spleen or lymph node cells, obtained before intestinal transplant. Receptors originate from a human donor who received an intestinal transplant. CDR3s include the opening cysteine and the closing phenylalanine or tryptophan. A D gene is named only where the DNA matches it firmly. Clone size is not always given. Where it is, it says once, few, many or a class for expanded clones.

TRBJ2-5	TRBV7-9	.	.	TGTGCCAGCTCACCCGGTTCCCAGTACTTC	CASSPGSQYF
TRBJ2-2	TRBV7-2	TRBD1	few	TGTGCCAGCAGCGATGACAGGGGGACCGGGGAGCTGTTTTTT	CASSDDRGTGELFF
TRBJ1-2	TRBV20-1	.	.	TGCAGTGCCTTAGAACGCCGTGGCTACACCTTC	CSALERRGYTF
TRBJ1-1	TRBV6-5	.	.	TGTGCCAGCAGTGAACCAGGGCACACTGAAGCTTTCTTT	CASSEPGHTEAFF
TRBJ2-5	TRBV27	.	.	TGTGCCAGCAGGGTGGTCAACCAAGAGACCCAGTACTTC	CASRVVNQETQYF
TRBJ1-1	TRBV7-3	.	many	TGTGCCAGCAGCCTCATAGGGGGGAACACTGAAGCTTTCTTT	CASSLIGGNTEAFF
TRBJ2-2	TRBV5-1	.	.	TGCGCCAGCAGCTTGGTCCCCGACCCCGCGAACACCGGGGAGCTGTTTTTT	CASSLVPDPANTGELFF
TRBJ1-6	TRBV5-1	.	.	TGCGCCAGCAGCTTACAACAGCTTCAAAATTCACCCCTCCACTTT	CASSLQQLQNSPLHF
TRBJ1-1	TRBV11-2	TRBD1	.	TGTGCCAGCAGCACTGGACAGGGGAACACTGAAGCTTTCTTT	CASSTGQGNTEAFF
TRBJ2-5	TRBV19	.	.	TGTGCCAGCGGCGGAGGGGGACGGGAGACCCAGTACTTC	CASGGGGRETQYF
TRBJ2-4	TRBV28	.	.	TGTGCCAGCAGTTTGGGACCGATAGCCAAAAACATTCAGTACTTC	CASSLGPIAKNIQYF
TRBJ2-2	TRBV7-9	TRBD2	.	TGTGCCAGCAGCTTTGGGCTAGCGGGAGGCACCGGGGAGCTGTTTTTT	CASSFGLAGGTGELFF
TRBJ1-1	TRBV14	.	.	TGTGCCAGCAGCCATAAGACTGAAGCTTTCTTT	CASSHKTEAFF
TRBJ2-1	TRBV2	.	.	TGTGCCAGCTCGCTGAGGGGAGGCACGACTACAAATGAGCAGTTCTTC	CASSLRGGTTTNEQFF
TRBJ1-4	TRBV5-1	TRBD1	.	TGCGCCAGCAGCTTGAGTCCGACAGGGTCTAATGAAAAACTGTTTTTT	CASSLSPTGSNEKLFF
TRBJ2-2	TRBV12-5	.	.	TGTGCTAGTGGAAGAAATCAGGAGACCGGGGAGCTGTTTTTT	CASGRNQETGELFF
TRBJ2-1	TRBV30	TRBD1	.	TGTGCCTGGAGTGGACAGGGCGTTGAGCAGTTCTTC	CAWSGQGVEQFF